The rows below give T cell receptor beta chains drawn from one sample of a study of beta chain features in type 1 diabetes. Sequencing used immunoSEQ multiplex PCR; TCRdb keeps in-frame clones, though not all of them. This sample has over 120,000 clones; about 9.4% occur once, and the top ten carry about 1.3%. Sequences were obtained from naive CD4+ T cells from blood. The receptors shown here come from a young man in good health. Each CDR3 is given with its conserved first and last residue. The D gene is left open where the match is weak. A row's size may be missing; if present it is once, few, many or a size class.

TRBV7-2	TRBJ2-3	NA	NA	TGTGCCAGCAGCCAGGTCCGGGGTACGCAGTATTTT	CASSQVRGTQYF
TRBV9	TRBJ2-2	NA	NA	TGTGCCAGCAGCGTAGGGGCGGGGAACACCGGGGAGCTGTTTTTT	CASSVGAGNTGELFF
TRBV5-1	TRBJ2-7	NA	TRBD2	TGCGCCAGCAGCTCGGGTTCTAGCGGGGGGGCTTACGAGCAGTACTTC	CASSSGSSGGAYEQYF
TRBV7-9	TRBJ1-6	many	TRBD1	TGTGCCAGCAGCCGACAGGGTGATTCACCCCTCCACTTT	CASSRQGDSPLHF
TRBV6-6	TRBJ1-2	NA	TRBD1	TGTGCCAGTTCTCGCCCGGGACAGGTTAACTATGGCTACACCTTC	CASSRPGQVNYGYTF
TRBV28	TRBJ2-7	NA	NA	TGTGCCAGCAGTTTACACGGGGGTCTCTACGAGCAGTACTTC	CASSLHGGLYEQYF
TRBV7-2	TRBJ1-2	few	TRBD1	TGTGCCAGCAGCCAGGGGGGTGGGTATGGCTACACCTTC	CASSQGGGYGYTF
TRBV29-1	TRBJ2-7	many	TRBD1	TGCAGCGCCATGGATCCGGACAGGCCCTACGAGCAGTACTTC	CSAMDPDRPYEQYF
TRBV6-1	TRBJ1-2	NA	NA	TGTGCCAGCAGTCCGTCCCTTTCTACTAACTATGGCTACACCTTC	CASSPSLSTNYGYTF
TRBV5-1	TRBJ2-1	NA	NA	TGCGCCAGCAGCCCTAGAACGGACAATGAGCAGTTCTTC	CASSPRTDNEQFF
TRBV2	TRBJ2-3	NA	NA	TGTGCCAGCAGCCTGGGCTACACAGATACGCAGTATTTT	CASSLGYTDTQYF
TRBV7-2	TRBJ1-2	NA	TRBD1	TGTGCCAGCAGCCCTGCAGGGGGCCCTAGAGGCTACACCTTC	CASSPAGGPRGYTF
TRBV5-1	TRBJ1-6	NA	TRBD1	TGCGCCAGCAGCTTAGGGACAGGGGATAATTCACCCCTCCACTTT	CASSLGTGDNSPLHF
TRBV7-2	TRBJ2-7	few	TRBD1	TGTGCCAGCAGCTTATCGGGACAGAGCTCCTACGAGCAGTACTTC	CASSLSGQSSYEQYF
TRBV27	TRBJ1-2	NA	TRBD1	TGTGCCAGCAGTTTATCACAGGGGGCGCGTGGCTACACCTTC	CASSLSQGARGYTF
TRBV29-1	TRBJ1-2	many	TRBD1	TGCAGCGTCGGACAGGGTGCCTATGGCTACACCTTC	CSVGQGAYGYTF